The entry below gives a single TCR beta chain sequence along with its context. Its target antigen remains unknown. No qualities accompany the bases; no much larger clone lies one base away. Participants in the prospective study were aged about 18 to 95 years, lived in under 30 United States geographic areas, and enrolled through a virtual design. In the prospective study, participants were assigned to cohorts based on the clinical history participants reported in a screening survey and a study questionnaire. For ImmuneRACE Cohort 3, a participant was defined as recovered based on two consecutive negative NP/OP PCR tests, clearance by a healthcare professional, or resolution of symptoms. In the prospective study, mobile phlebotomists collected whole blood, serum and a nasopharyngeal or oropharyngeal swab from each participant. Prospective study participants could optionally give additional blood draws and questionnaires over an approximately two-month period. Blood samples from the prospective study were shipped frozen or at room temperature prior to DNA extraction.

CDR1 and CDR2 were assigned from the germline V gene (reference sequence) as SEHNR and FQNEAQ. Including cysteine and phenylalanine, the CDR3 has 14 amino acids. Only CDR3 DNA is held: 42 bases, read in frame from base 1. Clipping removes 5 bases from V and 7 bases from J, with 7 as the unmatched junction base count. The data are from a study of blood T cell repertoires in COVID-19 (dated by TCRdb to 2020 to 2021). As for the study more broadly: Samples covering the acute and convalescent phases of COVID-19 were provided by collaborators in the United States, Italy and Spain. Where available, HLA class I and class II types were obtained from metadata supplied by the sample provider rather than from assay-based typing. The prospective study material was composed of cDNA or gDNA derived from T cells, B-cell-depleted T cells, or PBMCs. The repertoires were released in a freely available public database intended as a resource for research on the immune response to SARS-CoV-2. Nearly every sample came with metadata listing a de-identified subject ID, COVID-19 status, age in years and sex. The samples were drawn from the first 160 participants of the ongoing ImmuneRACE study and from 1,200 or so subjects provided by 6 global collaborators. Deeply sampled blood TCRbeta repertoires from subjects exposed to, actively infected with, or recovered from COVID-19 were included in the dataset. What the study reported, not specific to this receptor: The quantity of clinical and demographic metadata differed by source and by participant and was supplied without curation.

TCRbeta CDR3 regions were amplified from genomic DNA by means of the immunoSEQ Assay, a bias-controlled multiplex PCR. The study's own analysis went as follows. Within the assay, amplification of reference gene primers was used to estimate how many nucleated cells each sample contained. To quantify the absolute abundance of each unique TCRbeta CDR3 rearrangement, sequence reads were collapsed and filtered. For each sample, productive Simpson clonality was calculated as the square root of Simpson's diversity index across productive rearrangements. Not all clones reach the TCRdb copy of this immuneACCESS table, which keeps in-frame sequences only. Checked studies attribute under half of the gap to unresolved V genes and leave the rest unexplained. D and trimming were read from the DNA, whereas the V and J calls and clone size are those reported in that table. This sample has some 310,000 clones in its table, and about nine tenths of those were observed once. The top ten constitute about a tenth of the sample.

The sequenced material came from PBMCs or T cells enriched from blood (not recorded which). The chain is encoded by TRBV7-9 joined to TRBJ1-4, with 7 junctional bases fitting TRBD1. The sequence came from a woman under 40 who had recovered from COVID-19. The bases are TGTGCCAGCAGCCCACAGGGGCTGGGTGAAAAACTGTTTTTT. Translated, it reads CASSPQGLGEKLFF. With the portions outside the CDR3 filled from the reference TRBV7-9 and TRBJ1-4 genes, the complete variable region becomes DTGVSQNPRHKITKRGQNVTFRCDPISEHNRLYWYRQTLGQGPEFLTYFQNEAQLEKSRLLSDRFSAERPKGSFSTLEIQRTEQGDSAMYLCASSPQGLGEKLFFGSGTQLSVL.